This T cell receptor (beta chain) stems from a study of T cell repertoires in cytomegalovirus infection. Background on the study: It was the public TCR beta signatures that indicated both CMV infection and matching HLA type.

TCRdb used MiXCR to reprocess the reads, holding one entry per CDR3 protein. The sample records roughly 180,000 distinct CDR3 sequences, 28% being singletons. General study findings and limits: Using cumulative public TCR beta family frequency, the authors identified those who carried CMV together with the relevant HLA. Across the ex vivo response, the dominant clonotypes were HLA-C-restricted CMV-specific TCR beta clonotypes.

This clonotype was found many times. The antigen is undetermined. The CDR3 contains 14 residues. Trimming pared 6 bases from V and 2 bases from J, leaving 17 bases between. The V gene's germline CDR1 is DFQATT and CDR2 SNEGSKA (reference sequence). The genes are TRBV20-1 and TRBJ2-7; D gene unclear. The TCR comes from a human donor in good health (CMV status not recorded). Some clones in this sample may be carry-over from other donors' samples. The sample was PBMCs. The CDR3 region has the DNA TGCAGTGCGGAGAAGGGTAGGGATCCCTACGAGCAGTACTTC. Translating it yields CSAEKGRDPYEQYF.